This TCR beta chain originates from a study of blood T cell repertoires in COVID-19. Study background: In each case, the material was cDNA or gDNA derived from T cells, B-cell-depleted T cells, or PBMCs.

Measured with immunoSEQ multiplex PCR; TCRdb has only the in-frame clones, and not every one. Here the sample spans some 45,000 clones, roughly 80% being singletons. The V segment lost 7 bases and the J segment 6 bases; nucleotides outside the gene matches: 5. This CDR3 comprises 13 residues. Germline-derived CDR1 and CDR2 are MDHEN and SYDVKM. The chain carries TRBV28 and TRBJ1-5, with 8 nucleotides matching TRBD1. The sample was peripheral blood. The TCR comes from a human donor in a cohort sampled during active COVID-19. The CDR3 loop is CASKTGGSQPQHF. The CDR3 DNA follows: TGTGCCAGCAAAACAGGGGGGAGTCAGCCCCAGCATTTT.